These 5 T cell receptor beta chains came from one sample sequenced in a study of Graves' ophthalmopathy and Graves' hyperthyroidism (dated by TCRdb to between 2018 and 2020). TCRdb records Illumina HiSeq 2000 as the sequencer. For repertoire sequencing, the TCR beta CDR3 regions were amplified from RNA transcripts. The first round of RT-PCR was done with HTBI primers and the Qiagen OneStep RT-PCR kit, and was followed by a second round of multiplex PCR, then size selection and purification. TCRdb trimmed the raw reads at Q25, called clones with MiXCR and kept productive beta chains. Identical CDR3 protein sequences are pooled into one entry, listed with their most common genes and DNA. This sample holds hundreds of thousands of distinct CDR3 sequences; 21% were observed only once. The leading ten clones occupy more than 2.5% of the sample. The sequencing input was peripheral blood. The receptors stem from a woman aged 18-29 years with stable Graves' hyperthyroidism. Donor details come from another sample of the same person, matched by shared clones.

At least ten counts were recorded for this clonotype. V is TRBV7-8 and J is TRBJ1-6; tentative D call: TRBD1 (5 bases). V was cut by 5 bases and J by 4 bases, with 15 bases left in between. The CDR3 sequence is 16 residues long. Looked up from germline, CDR1 is SGHVS and CDR2 is FQNEAQ. This chain's CDR3 is CASSLIQGTYNSPLHF. The DNA for the CDR3 is TGTGCCAGCAGCCTCATCCAGGGAACTTATAATTCACCCCTCCACTTT.

This clonotype was detected many times. The CDR3 region has the DNA TGTGCCAGCACCTGGGGCAGGGCGAACACTGAAGCTTTCTTT. This translates into CASTWGRANTEAFF. This rearrangement joins TRBV12-3 or TRBV12-4 to TRBJ1-1; possibly TRBD1 for D (5 bases). V gave up 7 bases and J gave up 1 base, with 13 bases separating them. The CDR3 has 14 amino acids.

A word on this clonotype: This could be a read error, since a much larger clone is one nucleotide away. This chain links TRBV6-1 with TRBJ1-5, with D tentatively TRBD1 (6 bases). The germline CDR1 and CDR2 sequences are MNHNS and SASEGT. The CDR3 contains 15 residues. Trimming took 5 bases from V and 7 from J, leaving 18 bases between them. The CDR3 nucleotides read TGTGCCAGCAGTACGACGGACAGTGGATCACAGCCCCAGCATTTT. This translates into CASSTTDSGSQPQHF.

This clonotype was detected many times. The chain is built from TRBV5-8 and TRBJ1-2; 8 bases align to TRBD1. The V and J ends lost 4 bases and 4 bases, in that order; junction bases with no gene match: 9. CDR1 and CDR2 (germline): SGHTS, YDEGEE. This CDR3 has 15 residues. CDR3 sequence (DNA): TGTGCCAGCAGCGGACCGGGACAGGACCTCTATGGCTACACCTTC. Protein product: CASSGPGQDLYGYTF.

Ten or more counts support this clonotype. The rearrangement links TRBV2 to TRBJ2-7; TRBD1 agrees at 7 bases. V gave up 7 bases and J gave up 3 bases; unmatched junction bases: 9. The CDR3 has 14 residues. Germline V gives CDR1 SNHLY, CDR2 FYNNEI. CDR3 DNA sequence: TGTGCCAGCACAGGAGAACAGGGGAACTACGAGCAGTACTTC. It encodes CASTGEQGNYEQYF. Filled out from reference TRBV2 and TRBJ2-7, the complete variable domain reads EPEVTQTPSHQVTQMGQEVILRCVPISNHLYFYWYRQILGQKVEFLVSFYNNEISEKSEIFDDQFSVERPDGSNFTLKIRSTKLEDSAMYFCASTGEQGNYEQYFGPGTRLTVT.